A single TCR beta chain is shown here with its context. Deletions cut 0 bases from V and 1 base from J, with 9 bases between. The CDR3 has 15 amino acids. CDR1 and CDR2 (germline): LNHDA, SQIVND (reference sequence). This sample is drawn from a study of PD-L1 blockade in urothelial cancer. Study-wide context: Male sex and bladder-origin urothelial cancer characterized about 85% of the 29 patients. Enrolled patients had been treated previously with 0 to 3 chemotherapy regimens. Across blood samples, T cells had a median count of 141,255.

The data were produced by immunoSEQ multiplex PCR, yet TCRdb's version contains in-frame clones alone and is incomplete. The repertoire holds about 90,000 clones, 90% seen once, with around 10% in the top ten. The chain links TRBV19 to TRBJ1-1; D unresolved. The source material was PBMCs, sampled around atezolizumab (anti-PD-L1) treatment. This sequence originates from a man aged 55 to 70 with urothelial cancer. CDR3 sequence (DNA): TGTGCCAGTAGTATAGATAGAGGGAGGAACACTGAAGCTTTCTTT. As protein: CASSIDRGRNTEAFF.